The entry below gives a single TCR beta chain sequence along with its context. Its antigen is still unknown. The study ran its PCR with 60 Vbeta and 13 Jbeta primers. The method was immunoSEQ multiplex PCR; TCRdb's version includes in-frame clones alone and lacks a portion of them. The sample yields about 110,000 clones, 70% to 85% seen once. J lost 4 bases, V lost 4 bases, and 8 bases had no gene match. This CDR3 spans 15 amino acids. Germline V lookup: CDR1 SGHRS, CDR2 YFSETQ. This specimen belongs to a study of cytomegalovirus exposure and HLA in healthy donors. Study results and caveats: Beyond CMV serostatus, there was no information to go on about immune exposure. Diagnosis of cytomegalovirus status made by the classifier reportedly showed high specificity and sensitivity. Across donors, sequencing depth was assumed by presence/absence analyses to be roughly uniform.

Sequenced input: PBMCs. The genes are TRBV5-1 and TRBJ2-3; TRBD2 matches at 8 bases. The clonotype comes from a male donor in good health and CMV-seronegative. The CDR3 sequence: CASSPVSGTPDTQYF. The CDR3 coding sequence is TGCGCCAGCAGCCCCGTTAGCGGGACCCCAGATACGCAGTATTTT.